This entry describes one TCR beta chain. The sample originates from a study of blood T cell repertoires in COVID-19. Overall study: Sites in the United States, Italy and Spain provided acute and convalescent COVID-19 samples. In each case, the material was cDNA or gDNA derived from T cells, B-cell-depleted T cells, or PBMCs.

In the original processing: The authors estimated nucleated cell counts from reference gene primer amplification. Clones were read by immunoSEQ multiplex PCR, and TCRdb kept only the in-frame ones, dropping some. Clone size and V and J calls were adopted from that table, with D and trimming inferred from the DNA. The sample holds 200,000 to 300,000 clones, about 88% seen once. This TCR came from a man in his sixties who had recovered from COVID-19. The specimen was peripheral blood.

CDR3 nucleotide sequence: TGTGCCAGTGTGGGACAGGTCGGAAGAAATGAAAAACTGTTTTTT. As protein: CASVGQVGRNEKLFF. The chain combines TRBV19 with TRBJ1-4; the match to TRBD1 covers 8 bases. Trimming took 8 bases from V and 5 from J; bases not matched to a gene: 10. Looked up from germline, CDR1 is LNHDA and CDR2 is SQIVND (reference sequence). The CDR3 spans 15 residues.